The 11 T cell receptor beta chains presented below share a single source sample, sequenced in a study of identical twins. TCRdb fed the 5' RACE reads into MiXCR, producing one record per CDR3 protein. The sample has around 490,000 distinct CDR3 sequences; roughly 15% are singletons. These sequences were also reported in another study, on yellow fever vaccine responses in identical twins.

The source material was CD4+ T cells sorted from blood. All receptors come from a woman between 18 and 30 years old in good health.

This clonotype came up many times. The chain carries TRBV12-3 or TRBV12-4 and TRBJ2-7, with 10 nucleotides matching TRBD2. V shed 6 bases and J 2 bases; nucleotides not matched to a gene: 7. This CDR3 is 15 amino acids long. Here the CDR3 reads CASRKAGGGTYEQYF. The CDR3 DNA reads as TGTGCCAGCAGGAAAGCGGGAGGGGGAACCTACGAGCAGTACTTC.

Ten or more counts support this clonotype. The chain is built from TRBV7-9 and TRBJ2-7; D perhaps matches TRBD2 (6 bases). Per germline, CDR1 SEHNR and CDR2 FQNEAQ (reference sequence). There are 13 residues in the CDR3. Trimming stripped 5 bases from V and 2 bases from J, with 10 bases between. The CDR3 DNA reads as TGTGCCAGCAGCATCGGGGGAGCCTACGAGCAGTACGTC. Residues: CASSIGGAYEQYV.

The J gene is TRBJ2-1, the V gene TRBV5-1; TRBD2 agrees at 11 bases. V was pared by 3 bases and J by 5 bases, with 4 bases of the junction left unmatched. The length of the CDR3 is 15 residues. The V gene's germline CDR1 is SGHRS and CDR2 YFSETQ. The CDR3 protein is CASSSSTSGDNEQFF. The CDR3 region has the DNA TGCGCCAGCAGCTCCTCGACTAGCGGGGACAATGAGCAGTTCTTC.

V gene TRBV10-3 combines with J gene TRBJ2-5; D tentatively reads TRBD1 or TRBD2 (5 bases each). The CDR3 covers 13 residues. V lost 6 bases to trimming and J lost 5 bases, with 13 bases between them. Per the germline V gene, CDR1 is ENHRY and CDR2 is SYGVKD. The CDR3 region has the DNA TGTGCCATCAGCCAACATGAGGGGGAGACCCAGTACTTC. Its translation is CAISQHEGETQYF.

This clonotype was seen a few times. The rearrangement joins TRBV6-6 to TRBJ1-5, with D tentatively TRBD1 (6 bases). This CDR3 is built from 13 residues. Trimming stripped 5 bases from V and 5 bases from J, with 10 bases between. Germline values: CDR1 MNHNY, CDR2 SVGAGI (reference sequence). The CDR3 region has the DNA TGTGCCAGCAGTGGCAGGGGAGATCAGCCCCAGCATTTT. Its translation: CASSGRGDQPQHF.

This clonotype was seen a few times. The chain joins TRBV18 to TRBJ1-2; D uncertain. V dropped 4 bases and J dropped 4 bases, with 10 bases sitting between them. The CDR3 contains 13 residues. CDR1 is KGHSH, CDR2 LQKENI, per germline. The CDR3 DNA reads as TGTGCCAGCTCACGGAACGGGCTCTATGGCTACACCTTC. It is translated as CASSRNGLYGYTF.

This clonotype has a count of ten or more. The rearrangement joins TRBV12-3 or TRBV12-4 to TRBJ2-7; D may correspond to TRBD1 or TRBD2 (5 bases each). The CDR3 is 12 residues long. Trimming took off 5 bases at V and 4 bases at J, with 9 bases between the two ends. CDR3 in DNA: TGTGCCAGCAGTCCGGGACCATACGAGCAGTACGTC. Encoded protein: CASSPGPYEQYV.

The rearrangement links TRBV28 to TRBJ2-7, with 11 bases that match TRBD2. With V trimmed by 4 bases and J by 6 bases, 11 bases remained unmatched. The V gene's germline CDR1 is MDHEN and CDR2 SYDVKM. The length of the CDR3 is 16 residues. The CDR3 region is CASSSPIAGGPAEQYV. The CDR3 DNA is TGTGCCAGCAGTTCCCCCATAGCGGGGGGGCCAGCCGAGCAGTACGTC.

The chain recombines TRBV2 with TRBJ2-1; D is possibly TRBD2 (6 bases). This CDR3 spans 13 amino acids. Germline V gene lookup returns CDR1 SNHLY and CDR2 FYNNEI. V was clipped by 5 bases and J by 6 bases, with 11 bases between them. CDR3 coding DNA: TGTGCCAGCAGTCATCCGACTAGCAATGAGCAGTTCTTC. The encoded protein is CASSHPTSNEQFF.

Turning to this clonotype: At one end, the junction sequence differs from germline, possibly due to a read error. The gene calls are TRBV28 and TRBJ2-2, with D perhaps matching TRBD2 (6 bases). Germline V CDR1 and CDR2: MDHEN, SYDVKM. The CDR3 runs 15 residues. This CDR3 is CASSPSGSNTEELFF. CDR3 nucleotides: TGTGCCAGCAGTCCCAGCGGGTCGAACACCGAGGAGCTGTTTTTT.

The J gene is TRBJ2-1, the V gene TRBV29-1, with D perhaps matching TRBD2 (6 bases). V was pared by 1 base and J by 0 bases, with 7 bases between. Looked up from germline, CDR1 is SQVTM and CDR2 is ANQGSEA. This CDR3 region has 14 residues. As DNA, the CDR3 is TGCAGCGTTGAAGTGCGGGACTCCTACAATGAGCAGTTCTTC. Translating it yields CSVEVRDSYNEQFF.